This record concerns one T cell receptor beta chain sequence. Its cognate antigen has yet to be identified. Base-call qualities are not available, and no considerably larger clone is one nucleotide away. Trimming at the junction amounts to 0 bases on V and 5 bases on J, and the germline ends lie 11 bases apart. In the germline V gene (reference sequence), CDR1 corresponds to MNHNY and CDR2 to SVGAGI. The CDR3 numbers 14 residues from cysteine through phenylalanine. The read is trimmed to its CDR3 DNA, 42 bases read in frame from base 1. The data belong to a study of OX40 agonist ivuxolimab in advanced cancers. Looking at the study overall: The costimulatory receptor OX40 (CD134) was targeted by ivuxolimab, a fully human IgG2 agonistic monoclonal antibody. The paper describes the monotherapy dose-escalation part (N of about 55 patients) of the phase I trial of ivuxolimab. Peripheral TCRbeta sequencing aimed to test whether ivuxolimab altered TCR sequence diversity and caused clonal T-cell expansion. Intravenous ivuxolimab was administered to patients every 2 weeks at six dose levels: 0.01, 0.1, 0.3, 1.5, 3 and 10 mg/kg. Partial responses occurred in three dose-escalation patients, of whom one had hepatocellular carcinoma and two had cutaneous melanoma. Of the roughly 50 dose-escalation patients, hepatocellular carcinoma was present in about 20, melanoma in around 15, renal cell carcinoma in 9 and head and neck cancer in 9. In the dose-escalation cohort, nearly 85% of patients were male, and the mean age was around 60 years with a range of about 20 to 80. Patients were allowed to have had prior anti-PD-1, anti-PD-L1 or anti-CTLA-4 therapy, and approximately 43% of the dose-escalation patients had previously received checkpoint inhibitors.

Genomic DNA was isolated from the sorted cells so that the TCRbeta CDR3 region could be sequenced. The immunoSEQ Assay was used for sequencing of TCRbeta CDR3 regions. What TCRdb holds here is the immuneACCESS table cut down to in-frame rearrangements. Part of the clones is not present; checked against another copy, under half of the missing clones reflect an unresolved V gene, and the others are unexplained. In this sample the table shows about 22,000 clones, approximately 87% of which occur a single time. 25% to 30% of the sample goes to the ten largest clones. The trial excluded patients who had a history of autoimmune disease or were on systemic immunosuppression. Peripheral blood for TCR sequencing was collected from all dose cohorts at baseline, on cycle 4 day 1, and on cycle 7 day 1. Samples came from an open-label, multicenter, first-in-human phase I dose-escalation trial of ivuxolimab. Adults with locally advanced or metastatic head and neck squamous cell, hepatocellular, melanoma or renal cell carcinoma were enrolled in the trial. Before TCR sequencing, CD4+ T cells and CD8+ T cells from peripheral blood were sorted into separate populations.

What the research found in general, with its limitations: Low levels of normalized T-cell clonal expansion were also seen in some patients who did not respond. At doses of 0.1 to 3.0 mg/kg, clonal expansion of both CD4+ and CD8+ blood T cells was observed from baseline to week 6. In the 0.1-3.0 mg/kg groups, partial responders were among the patients with the lowest normalized peripheral clonal expansion, particularly in CD8+ T cells. After ivuxolimab, more expanded clones were found on average in CD8+ T cells than in CD4+ T cells. The antigen specificity of the peripheral T cells that underwent clonal expansion was not determined.

The receptor's source is an adult with an advanced solid tumor such as melanoma, head and neck, liver or kidney cancer. The sequence is built from TRBV6-6 and TRBJ2-7; no D gene is confidently identified. Source: CD4+ or CD8+ T cells sorted from blood, taken in a trial of the OX40 agonist ivuxolimab. The CDR3: CASSYSSPSHEQYF. The bases are TGTGCCAGCAGTTACTCATCCCCTTCCCACGAGCAGTACTTC.